This TCR beta chain was found in a study of shared clonotypes between healthy human individuals. Germline CDR1 reads MDHEN; CDR2 reads SYDVKM. Trimming took off 4 bases at V and 9 bases at J, with 15 bases between the two ends. CDR3 length: 13 amino acids. The donors, all of them Caucasian adults, lived in Nashville, Tennessee. Authors' data handling: From ImmunoSEQ came sequences covering only the junction and carrying no quality scores, so filtering differed. The repertoire was sequenced with immunoSEQ multiplex PCR; TCRdb's copy has only in-frame clones and lacks some. V, J and clone size derive from that table, while D and trimming were established from the DNA sequence. This sample has 470,000 or so clones; around 73% occur once, and the top ten carry around 12%.

The sample comprised PBMCs. This sequence joins TRBV28 and TRBJ1-2; D is unclear. The sequence came from a woman aged 40 to 55 in good health. Some clones in this sample may be carry-over from other donors' samples. CDR3 in amino acids: CASSSLRLLSYTF. Written as DNA, the CDR3 is TGTGCCAGCAGTTCGCTCCGTCTCCTAAGCTACACCTTC.